Listed below are T cell receptor beta chains from one sample, sequenced in a study of T cell responses to AZD1222 COVID-19 vaccine. Produced via immunoSEQ multiplex PCR; TCRdb's table is partial and in-frame only. Of 90,000 to 110,000 clones in the sample, 82% were seen once. Sequencing used peripheral blood, obtained on day 0 of AZD1222 vaccination. The receptors were sampled from an adult in good health. The CDR3 runs from the conserved cysteine through the conserved F or W.

j_call: TRBJ1-2
v_call: TRBV3-1/TRBV3-2
cdr3_aa: CASSQEGNYGYTF

j_call: TRBJ1-1
v_call: TRBV19
cdr3_aa: CASTPRGRNTEAFF

j_call: TRBJ1-4
v_call: TRBV4-1
cdr3_aa: CASSQVWTGMANEKLFF

j_call: TRBJ2-3
v_call: TRBV10-3
cdr3_aa: CAISAPGTGPSTDTQYF

j_call: TRBJ2-7
v_call: TRBV2
cdr3_aa: CASSVRQAYEQYF

j_call: TRBJ2-1
v_call: TRBV5-1
cdr3_aa: CASSVGELALYNEQFF

j_call: TRBJ2-3
v_call: TRBV4-1
cdr3_aa: CASSQSSGGTDTQYF

j_call: TRBJ1-2
v_call: TRBV2
cdr3_aa: CASRDYQGQIYGYTF

j_call: TRBJ1-6
v_call: TRBV5-6
cdr3_aa: CASGKGLGRLEKVDF

j_call: TRBJ1-6
v_call: TRBV6-6
cdr3_aa: CASSRRTGTATSPLHF

j_call: TRBJ2-5
v_call: TRBV2
cdr3_aa: CASRREIETQYF

j_call: TRBJ1-5
v_call: TRBV28
cdr3_aa: CASSREQGGEQPQHF

j_call: TRBJ1-5
v_call: TRBV11-2
cdr3_aa: CASSLGTGVPNQPQHF

j_call: TRBJ1-1
v_call: TRBV24-1
cdr3_aa: CATSEGPNTEAFF

j_call: TRBJ2-5
v_call: TRBV29-1
cdr3_aa: CSVGPETQYF

j_call: TRBJ2-2
v_call: TRBV19
cdr3_aa: CASSSHRQGSFPGELFF

j_call: TRBJ2-4
v_call: TRBV30
cdr3_aa: CASGQGRNIQYF

j_call: TRBJ1-3
v_call: TRBV18
cdr3_aa: CASSPPPSGNTIYF

j_call: TRBJ2-7
v_call: TRBV5-5
cdr3_aa: CASSPPRATEQYF

j_call: TRBJ2-3
v_call: TRBV29-1
cdr3_aa: CSVNLVVADTQYF

j_call: TRBJ2-1
v_call: TRBV5-1
cdr3_aa: CASSPLGGGTHNEQFF

j_call: TRBJ1-6
v_call: TRBV6-1
cdr3_aa: CASSEMSSYNSPLHF

j_call: TRBJ1-5
v_call: TRBV19
cdr3_aa: CASTRDKSYQPQHF

j_call: TRBJ1-4
v_call: TRBV5-1
cdr3_aa: CASSLLRGTNEKLFF

j_call: TRBJ1-6
v_call: TRBV9
cdr3_aa: CASSQTGANSPLHF

j_call: TRBJ1-1
v_call: TRBV7-2
cdr3_aa: CASSLGGQGDTEAFF

j_call: TRBJ1-3
v_call: TRBV3-1/TRBV3-2
cdr3_aa: CASSQPSGNTIYF

j_call: TRBJ1-4
v_call: TRBV4-3
cdr3_aa: CASSQDNGGANEKLFF

j_call: TRBJ1-2
v_call: TRBV2
cdr3_aa: CASSGGQGAGGYTF

j_call: TRBJ2-7
v_call: TRBV4-3
cdr3_aa: CASSQETGDSETYEQYF

j_call: TRBJ2-5
v_call: TRBV6-5
cdr3_aa: CASSRGTGSGRTQYF

j_call: TRBJ1-2
v_call: TRBV2
cdr3_aa: CASSPPGANYGYTF

j_call: TRBJ2-7
v_call: TRBV5-1
cdr3_aa: CASSATGLRSYEQYF

j_call: TRBJ1-6
v_call: TRBV7-3
cdr3_aa: CASSVDSSYNSPLHF

j_call: TRBJ2-7
v_call: TRBV10-3
cdr3_aa: CATMGTGPYEQYF

j_call: TRBJ2-7
v_call: TRBV19
cdr3_aa: CASSNSPYEQYF

j_call: TRBJ1-2
v_call: TRBV7-9
cdr3_aa: CASSLGDTRVGYTF

j_call: TRBJ2-3
v_call: TRBV6-5
cdr3_aa: CASGPGGGTQYF

j_call: TRBJ2-1
v_call: TRBV5-4
cdr3_aa: CASSLGMSDNEQFF

j_call: TRBJ1-2
v_call: TRBV21-1
cdr3_aa: CATGLSGLLQTNYGYTF

j_call: TRBJ1-1
v_call: TRBV10-2
cdr3_aa: CASPRDRAFQAVF

j_call: TRBJ1-2
v_call: TRBV6-2/TRBV6-3
cdr3_aa: CASSDGLKDRLNYGYTF

j_call: TRBJ2-4
v_call: TRBV10-2
cdr3_aa: CASSPPGSNIQYF

j_call: TRBJ1-6
v_call: TRBV15
cdr3_aa: CATSRGTAYNSPLHF

j_call: TRBJ2-3
v_call: TRBV7-3
cdr3_aa: CASSPIAGDTDTQYF

j_call: TRBJ1-3
v_call: TRBV7-2
cdr3_aa: CASSLQGTQGNTIYF

j_call: TRBJ1-1
v_call: TRBV27
cdr3_aa: CASSLSGGVAEAFF

j_call: TRBJ2-3
v_call: TRBV10-2
cdr3_aa: CASSATDTQYF

j_call: TRBJ1-4
v_call: TRBV6-2/TRBV6-3
cdr3_aa: CASSYVGQGSLNEKLFF

j_call: TRBJ2-2
v_call: TRBV11-2
cdr3_aa: CASSLVAGGRATGELFF

j_call: TRBJ1-2
v_call: TRBV6-5
cdr3_aa: CASSYSGNYGYTF

j_call: TRBJ1-3
v_call: TRBV4-3
cdr3_aa: CASSLGLSSGNTIYF

j_call: TRBJ1-2
v_call: TRBV5-4
cdr3_aa: CASSQGGTSRNYGYTF

j_call: TRBJ2-7
v_call: TRBV11-2
cdr3_aa: CASSENKAYEQYF

j_call: TRBJ1-1
v_call: TRBV3-1/TRBV3-2
cdr3_aa: CASSPLRGSTEAFF